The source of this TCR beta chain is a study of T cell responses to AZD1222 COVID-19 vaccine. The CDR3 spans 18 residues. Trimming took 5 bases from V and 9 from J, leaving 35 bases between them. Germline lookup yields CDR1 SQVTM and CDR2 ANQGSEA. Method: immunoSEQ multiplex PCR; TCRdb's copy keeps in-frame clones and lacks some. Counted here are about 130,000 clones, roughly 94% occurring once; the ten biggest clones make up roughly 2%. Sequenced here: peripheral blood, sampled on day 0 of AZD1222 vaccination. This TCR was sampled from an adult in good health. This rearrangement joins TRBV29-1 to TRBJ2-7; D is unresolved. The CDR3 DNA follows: TGCAGCGTTAAAAGGAATGGACCAAGTTGGGGATACGAGCGACGGCAGTACTTC. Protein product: CSVKRNGPSWGYERRQYF.